The clone carrying this T cell receptor beta chain was detected only once. The sample belongs to a study of OX40 agonist ivuxolimab in advanced cancers. Study-level information: Among those enrolled, mean age was 60 years (range about 23 to 85) and about 81% were male. Three dose-escalation patients had partial responses: one with hepatocellular carcinoma and two with cutaneous melanoma.

Looked up from germline, CDR1 is SGHVS and CDR2 is FQNEAQ. V lost 6 bases to trimming and J lost 6 bases; unmatched junction nucleotides: 11. CDR3 length equals 15 residues. Using immunoSEQ multiplex PCR, the repertoire was profiled, and TCRdb retains in-frame clones only, with some absent. The sample contains over 40,000 clones, 65% to 85% of which appear only once. The specimen was CD4+ or CD8+ T cells sorted from blood, collected in a trial of the OX40 agonist ivuxolimab. This receptor was obtained from an adult with an advanced solid tumor such as melanoma, head and neck, liver or kidney cancer. V and J are TRBV7-8 and TRBJ2-1, with 7 positions matching TRBD2. In DNA, the CDR3 is TGTGCCAGCAGGTCAGTGAGGGAGGGCCGCAATGAGCAGTTCTTC. Its translation: CASRSVREGRNEQFF.